This T cell receptor (beta chain) was captured in a study of OX40 agonist ivuxolimab in advanced cancers. The study in broad terms: Ivuxolimab, which targeted the costimulatory receptor OX40 (CD134), was an agonistic, fully human IgG2 monoclonal antibody. Of the roughly 52 dose-escalation patients, hepatocellular carcinoma was present in about 19, melanoma in approximately 15, renal cell carcinoma in 9 and head and neck cancer in 9. Three dose-escalation patients achieved partial responses, one with hepatocellular carcinoma and two with cutaneous melanoma. Patients were allowed to have had prior anti-PD-1, anti-PD-L1 or anti-CTLA-4 therapy, and around 43% of the dose-escalation patients had been treated with checkpoint inhibitors. The purpose of peripheral TCRbeta sequencing was to test whether ivuxolimab changed TCR sequence diversity and led to clonal T-cell expansion. Intravenous ivuxolimab was administered to patients every 2 weeks at six dose levels: 0.01, 0.1, 0.3, 1.5, 3 and 10 mg/kg. In the dose-escalation cohort, approximately 80% of patients were male, and the mean age was around 65 years with a range of roughly 20 to 80. The monotherapy dose-escalation portion (N ≈ 50 patients) of the phase I ivuxolimab trial is reported in the paper.

For sequencing of the TCRbeta CDR3 region, genomic DNA was extracted from the sorted cells. TCRbeta CDR3 regions were sequenced using the immunoSEQ Assay. This immuneACCESS table, as held by TCRdb, lists in-frame sequences with V and J called but not all clones. Of the missing ones, under half trace to an unresolved V gene in checked studies; the others have no known cause. The sample records 50,000 to 75,000 clones, more than 75% of which are singletons. The ten largest clones take up 1.2% of the sample. The study at large found these results: After ivuxolimab, CD8+ T cells had more expanded clones than CD4+ T cells on average. At doses of 0.1 to 3.0 mg/kg, clonal expansion of both CD4+ and CD8+ T cells in blood was seen between baseline and week 6. The antigen specificity of the peripheral T cells that underwent clonal expansion was not determined. In the 0.1-3.0 mg/kg groups, partial responders had among the lowest normalized peripheral clonal expansion, particularly in CD8+ T cells. Low levels of normalized T-cell clonal expansion were also seen in some patients who did not respond.

At the junction V is shortened by 4 bases and J by 2 bases, with 8 bases in between. CDR1 and CDR2 are drawn from the germline V gene (reference sequence): LNHDA, SQIVND. The CDR3 runs 14 residues from the cysteine to the phenylalanine. Solely the CDR3 DNA is kept, with 42 bases framed from the first base. Patients with a history of autoimmune disease or receiving systemic immunosuppression were excluded from the trial. Peripheral blood for TCR sequencing was drawn from every dose cohort at baseline, at cycle 4 day 1 and at cycle 7 day 1. Samples came from an open-label, multicenter, first-in-human phase I dose-escalation trial of ivuxolimab. Adults with locally advanced or metastatic head and neck squamous cell, hepatocellular, melanoma or renal cell carcinoma were enrolled in the trial. Before TCR sequencing, CD4+ T cells and CD8+ T cells were sorted from peripheral blood as separate populations.

The table lists this clone with a count of one. What antigen it recognizes has not been identified. No base quality values were provided; no much bigger clone lies one nucleotide off. The V and J genes are TRBV19 and TRBJ2-2; the D gene is perhaps TRBD2, from 5 matching bases. The origin of this receptor is an adult with an advanced solid tumor such as melanoma, head and neck, liver or kidney cancer. The material was CD4+ or CD8+ T cells sorted from blood, obtained in a trial of the OX40 agonist ivuxolimab. The CDR3 reads CASSKGRNTGELFF. The nucleotide sequence reads as follows: TGTGCCAGTAGTAAAGGGAGAAACACCGGGGAGCTGTTTTTT.